This T cell receptor beta chain was captured in a study of T cell repertoires in aging, cancer and after chemotherapy. A mixed TRB-A/B primer pool amplified rearranged TRB by multiplex touch-down PCR. In TCRdb, the multiplex PCR reads were re-called with MiXCR into one record per CDR3 protein. The sample contains a few thousand distinct CDR3 sequences, around 24% of which appear only once. Amplification of TCR beta used genomic DNA extracted from peripheral blood. Germline CDR1 reads SEHNR; CDR2 reads FQNEAQ (reference sequence). This CDR3 contains 15 residues. V trimming: 3 bases; J trimming: 0 bases; junction bases outside the gene matches: 1.

This chain uses TRBV7-9 with TRBJ2-2, with TRBD2 identical over 7 bases. This TCR was sampled from a human donor with a solid tumor. The sequencing input was blood. The CDR3 sequence: CASSLGGSNTGELFF. The CDR3 region has the DNA TGTGCCAGCAGCTTGGGGGGGTCGAACACCGGGGAGCTGTTTTTT.